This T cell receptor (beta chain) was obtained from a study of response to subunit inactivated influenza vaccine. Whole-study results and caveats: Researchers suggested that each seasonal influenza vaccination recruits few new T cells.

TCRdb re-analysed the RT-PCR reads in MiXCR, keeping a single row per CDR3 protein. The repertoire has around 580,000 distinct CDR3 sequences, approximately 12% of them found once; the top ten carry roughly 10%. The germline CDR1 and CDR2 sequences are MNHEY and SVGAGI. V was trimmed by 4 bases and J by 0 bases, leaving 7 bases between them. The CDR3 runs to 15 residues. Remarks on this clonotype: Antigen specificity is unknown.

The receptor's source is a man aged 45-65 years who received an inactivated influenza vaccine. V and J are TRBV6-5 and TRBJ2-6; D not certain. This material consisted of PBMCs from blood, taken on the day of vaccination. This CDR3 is CASSWDSSGANVLTF. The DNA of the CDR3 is TGTGCCAGCAGTTGGGATAGCTCTGGGGCCAACGTCCTGACTTTC.